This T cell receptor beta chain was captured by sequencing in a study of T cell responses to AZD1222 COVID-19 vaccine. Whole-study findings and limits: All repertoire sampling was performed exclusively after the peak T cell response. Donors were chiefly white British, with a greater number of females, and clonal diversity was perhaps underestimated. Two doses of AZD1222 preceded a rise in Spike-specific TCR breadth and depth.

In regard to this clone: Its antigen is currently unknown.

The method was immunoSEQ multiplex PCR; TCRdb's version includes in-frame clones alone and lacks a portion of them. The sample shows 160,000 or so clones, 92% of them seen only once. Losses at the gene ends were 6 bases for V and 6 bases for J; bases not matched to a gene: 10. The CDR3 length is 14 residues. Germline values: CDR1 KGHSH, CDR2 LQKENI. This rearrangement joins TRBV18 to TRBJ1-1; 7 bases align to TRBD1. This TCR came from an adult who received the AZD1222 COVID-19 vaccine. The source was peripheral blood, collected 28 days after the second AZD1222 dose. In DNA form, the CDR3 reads TGTGCCAGCTCGTACAGACAGGGATTTTCTGAAGCTTTCTTT. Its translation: CASSYRQGFSEAFF.